Here is one T cell receptor (beta chain) with its context. With 6 bases removed from V and 5 bases from J, the gap between germline ends came to 16 bases. This CDR3 contains 14 residues. CDR1 and CDR2 (germline): MDHEN, SYDVKM. This sample stems from a study of cytomegalovirus exposure and HLA in healthy donors. Study information: An early release of data contained about 85 million unique TCRs, which came from HLA-typed donors.

The study ran its PCR with 60 Vbeta and 13 Jbeta primers. Here immunoSEQ multiplex PCR was the method, and the copy in TCRdb shows in-frame clones only, minus some. Its listing shows more than 50,000 clones. The receptor was isolated from a man aged 45 to 65 in good health and CMV-seropositive. The chain combines TRBV28 with TRBJ1-1; D perhaps matches TRBD1 (6 bases). What was sequenced was PBMCs. The CDR3 bases are TGTGCCAGCAGGATAAGCGCAAGGGGGACTGAAGCTTTCTTT. Its protein product is CASRISARGTEAFF.